These T cell receptor beta chains were read from a single sample in a study of cytomegalovirus exposure and HLA in healthy donors. The table came from immunoSEQ multiplex PCR; TCRdb's copy has only in-frame clones and leaves some out. The table has approximately 190,000 clones, more than 80% seen once; the top ten hold around 2.8%. Sequencing input: PBMCs. The receptors here all came from a woman aged 45-60 years in good health and CMV-seropositive. Both conserved end residues are part of each CDR3. The D gene is left open where the match is weak.

TRBJ2-3 NA TRBV19 CASSQGLSTDTQYF TGTGCCAGTAGTCAGGGACTTAGCACAGATACGCAGTATTTT
TRBJ2-7 NA TRBV6-5 CASRNGDEQYF TGTGCCAGCAGGAACGGAGACGAGCAGTACTTC
TRBJ2-2 NA TRBV6-6 CASSPPGTGELFF TGTGCCAGCAGCCCCCCCGGGACCGGGGAGCTGTTTTTT
TRBJ2-2 NA TRBV15 CATSGDSSPNTGELFF TGTGCCACCAGCGGGGACTCTTCCCCGAACACCGGGGAGCTGTTTTTT
TRBJ2-5 NA TRBV12-5 CASGLVPQGGTQYF TGTGCTAGTGGTTTGGTTCCACAGGGTGGGACCCAGTACTTC
TRBJ2-1 TRBD2 TRBV6-6 CASSYSSGGPDEQFF TGTGCCAGCAGTTACTCATCGGGGGGGCCTGATGAGCAGTTCTTC
TRBJ2-2 NA TRBV23-1 CASTQSYRGAVF TGCGCCAGCACCCAATCCTACCGGGGAGCTGTTTTT
TRBJ1-5 TRBD1 TRBV18 CASSPTGGTGTGSNQPQHF TGTGCCAGCTCACCCACCGGAGGCACCGGGACAGGGAGCAATCAGCCCCAGCATTTT
TRBJ2-3 NA TRBV7-2 CASSLQETDTQYF TGTGCCAGCAGCTTACAGGAAACAGATACGCAGTATTTT
TRBJ1-1 NA TRBV19 CASSSTSAGNTEAFF TGTGCCAGTAGTAGCACATCCGCGGGGAACACTGAAGCTTTCTTT
TRBJ2-3 NA TRBV11-2 CASSLAGTSTDTQYF TGTGCCAGCAGCTTAGCGGGGACTAGCACAGATACGCAGTATTTT
TRBJ2-2 NA TRBV18 CASSPQQERGELFF TGTGCCAGCTCACCACAACAGGAGCGCGGGGAGCTGTTTTTT
TRBJ2-1 NA TRBV5-1 CASMRGTGTAYNEQFF TGCGCCAGCATGCGGGGCACCGGGACAGCGTACAATGAGCAGTTCTTC
TRBJ2-3 TRBD1 TRBV27 CASSLQGADTQYF TGTGCCAGCAGTCTACAGGGGGCGGATACGCAGTATTTT
TRBJ1-2 TRBD1 TRBV4-1 CASSQPGQYPNYGYTF TGCGCCAGCAGCCAACCGGGACAGTACCCTAACTATGGCTACACCTTC
TRBJ2-7 NA TRBV7-9 CASSLAGLPTYEQYF TGTGCCAGCAGCTTAGCGGGACTGCCCACCTACGAGCAGTACTTC
TRBJ2-3 TRBD2 TRBV6-5 CASTSGGVGGDTQYF TGTGCCAGCACTAGCGGGGGAGTCGGTGGAGATACGCAGTATTTT